This T cell receptor (beta chain) was recorded in a study of control samples from healthy donors and cancer patients. The CDR3 is 13 residues long. Trimming took off 0 bases at V and 7 bases at J, with 9 bases between the two ends. Germline values: CDR1 LGHNT, CDR2 FRNRAP. The data were produced by immunoSEQ multiplex PCR, yet TCRdb's version contains in-frame clones alone and is incomplete. The profile shows roughly 100,000 clones, 85% to 90% of them singletons. The clonotype comes from a man in his sixties with lung cancer. The chain employs TRBV12-5 and TRBJ2-5; D remains unclear. The sequenced material came from PBMCs. The CDR3 DNA follows: TGTGCTAGTGGTTTGGTGGGCGAGGTGACCCAGTACTTC. It encodes CASGLVGEVTQYF. Full variable domain (rest looked up from reference TRBV12-5 and TRBJ2-5): DARVTQTPRHKVTEMGQEVTMRCQPILGHNTVFWYRQTMMQGLELLAYFRNRAPLDDSGMPKDRFSAEMPDATLATLKIQPSEPRDSAVYFCASGLVGEVTQYFGPGTRLLVL.